One T cell receptor beta chain is described in this entry. Its antigen is not identified. The data were obtained in a study of human thymus T cells. Half of the eight donors gave roughly 0.5-1 mL blood during surgery. Genomic DNA was extracted from every available blood leukocyte. This CDR3 contains 12 residues. The germline V and J ends were trimmed by 8 bases and 1 base, with 8 bases remaining between them. The germline V gene encodes CDR1 SNHLY and CDR2 FYNNEI. This table comes from immunoSEQ multiplex PCR, and its TCRdb copy is limited to in-frame clones, with some not included. The table shows under 70,000 clones, with approximately 95% occurring only once. Whole-study results and caveats: Repertoires sampled from thymus and blood appeared biased in V and J gene usage.

The sequenced material came from blood. This sequence joins TRBV2 and TRBJ1-1; no clear D. This sequence was found in a boy in the first two years of life with a congenital heart defect but otherwise immunologically healthy. As DNA, the CDR3 is TGTGCCAGCGGACTAAGGAACACTGAAGCTTTCTTT. Translation gives CASGLRNTEAFF.